This TCR beta chain was captured in a study of breast tumors, draining lymph nodes, adjacent tissues. Overall study results and limits: Data only fit, rather than demonstrated, lymph node origin of most tumor T cells. Compared with lymph nodes, tumors were less diverse; compared with nontumor tissue, more.

Breast cancer patients provided tissue from their axillary draining lymph nodes. TCRdb re-called the multiplex PCR reads through MiXCR, storing one row per CDR3 protein. The repertoire holds about 130,000 distinct CDR3 sequences, with around 20% as singletons. For this clonotype: Its specificity is unknown.

CDR3 length equals 15 residues. CDR1 is GTSNPN, CDR2 SVGIG, per germline (reference sequence). V was pared by 2 bases and J by 2 bases, with 5 bases of the junction left unmatched. Source material: axillary lymph node tissue. The chain combines TRBV30 with TRBJ2-5; 10 nucleotides align to TRBD1. The receptor was isolated from a female donor with breast cancer. Some clones in this sample may be carry-over from other donors' samples. DNA for the CDR3: TGTGCCTGGAGTACAGGGACAGGGGAACAAGAGACCCAGTACTTC. Protein product: CAWSTGTGEQETQYF.